This T cell receptor (beta chain) was identified during a study of Ad26.COV2.S vaccination and SARS-CoV-2 variants. Findings and caveats of the study: Substantial post-vaccination breadth of spike-specific CD8+ and CD4+ T cell responses was reported.

Clones were sequenced by immunoSEQ multiplex PCR, and TCRdb holds only the in-frame ones, with some missing. The profile shows approximately 400,000 clones, about four fifths of them singletons. Germline V gene data show CDR1 as LNHDA and CDR2 as SQIVND (reference sequence). Trimming took 3 bases from V and 6 from J; bases not matched to a gene: 5. The CDR3 extends over 15 amino acids. A remark on this clone: Its antigen is unidentified.

Treatment specified: 15 to 20 received Ad26.COV2.S at low or high dose, single or two shots; a few received placebo; per-sample allocation not given. All samples were drawn on day 63, counting from the first vaccine or placebo injection. Vaccine was an Ad26 vector expressing Wuhan-strain SARS-CoV-2 spike. Sequences were derived from peripheral blood, sampled in a trial of Ad26.COV2.S vaccine versus placebo. J is TRBJ2-2 and V is TRBV19, with 9 positions matching TRBD1. This TCR came from a person aged 18-65 years who received the Ad26.COV2.S COVID-19 vaccine or a placebo. The CDR3 DNA follows: TGTGCCAGTAGTATGGAGGACAGGGGATCCGGGGAGCTGTTTTTT. It encodes CASSMEDRGSGELFF.